This TCR beta chain originates from a study of T-cell memory formation after mild COVID-19. As for this clonotype: The antigen is undetermined.

The study's findings and limits: Several responding clones turned up in pre-infection memory, indicating that cross-reactive memory may have taken part. Whether day 37 second-wave clones are SARS-CoV-2-specific was not confirmed.

Using its own MiXCR run on the 5' RACE reads, TCRdb lists one record per CDR3 protein. The sample shows a few hundred thousand distinct CDR3 sequences, about 16% of them seen only once. This sequence originates from a man between 18 and 35 years old who had mild COVID-19 (a few samples of this study predate the infection). Cell type and time point are not known. Sequenced material: PBMCs or a T cell subset sorted from them (not recorded which).

The CDR3 reads CASSLFGRRSNQPQHF. DNA for the CDR3: TGTGCCAGCAGCTTATTCGGTCGTAGGAGCAATCAGCCCCAGCATTTT. V gene TRBV5-6 combines with J gene TRBJ1-5; D is uncertain. The V end was cut by 2 bases, the J end by 1 base, with 13 bases between. The CDR3 is made up of 16 amino acids. Germline lookup yields CDR1 SGHDT and CDR2 YYEEEE.